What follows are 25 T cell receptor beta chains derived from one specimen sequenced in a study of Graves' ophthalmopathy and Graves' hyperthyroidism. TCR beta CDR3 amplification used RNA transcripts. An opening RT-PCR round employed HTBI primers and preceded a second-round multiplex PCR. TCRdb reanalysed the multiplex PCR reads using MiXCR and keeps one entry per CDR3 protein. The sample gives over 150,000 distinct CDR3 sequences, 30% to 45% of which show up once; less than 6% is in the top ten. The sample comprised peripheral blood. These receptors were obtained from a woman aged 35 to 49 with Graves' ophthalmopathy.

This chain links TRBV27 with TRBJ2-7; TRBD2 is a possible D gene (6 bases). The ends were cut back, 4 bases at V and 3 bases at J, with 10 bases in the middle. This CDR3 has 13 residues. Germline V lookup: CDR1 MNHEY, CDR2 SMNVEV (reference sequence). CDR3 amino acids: CASSWEANYEQYF. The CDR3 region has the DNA TGTGCCAGCAGTTGGGAGGCCAACTACGAGCAGTACTTC.

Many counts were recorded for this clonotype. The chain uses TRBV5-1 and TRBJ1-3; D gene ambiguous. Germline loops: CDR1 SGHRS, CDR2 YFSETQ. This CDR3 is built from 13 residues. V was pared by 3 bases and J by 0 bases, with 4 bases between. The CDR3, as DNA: TGCGCCAGCAGCTCGTCCTCTGGAAACACCATATATTTT. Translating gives CASSSSSGNTIYF. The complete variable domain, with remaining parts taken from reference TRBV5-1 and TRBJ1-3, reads KAGVTQTPRYLIKTRGQQVTLSCSPISGHRSVSWYQQTPGQGLQFLFEYFSETQRNKGNFPGRFSGRQFSNSRSEMNVSTLELGDSALYLCASSSSSGNTIYFGEGSWLTVV.

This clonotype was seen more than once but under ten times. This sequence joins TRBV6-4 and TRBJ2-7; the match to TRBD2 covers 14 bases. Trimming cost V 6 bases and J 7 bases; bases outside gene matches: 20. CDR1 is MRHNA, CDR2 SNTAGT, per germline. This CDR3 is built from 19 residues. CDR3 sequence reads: CASRTGDPGLAGEDREQYF. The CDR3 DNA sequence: TGTGCCAGCAGGACGGGCGACCCGGGACTAGCGGGAGAGGATAGGGAGCAGTACTTC.

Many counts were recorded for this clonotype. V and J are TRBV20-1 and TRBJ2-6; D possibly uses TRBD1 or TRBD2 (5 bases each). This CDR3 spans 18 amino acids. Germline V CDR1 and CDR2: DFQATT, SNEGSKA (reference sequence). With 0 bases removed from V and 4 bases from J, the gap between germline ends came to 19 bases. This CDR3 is CSARDPRDAKVGANVLTF. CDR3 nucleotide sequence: TGCAGTGCTAGAGATCCCCGGGACGCTAAGGTGGGGGCCAACGTCCTGACTTTC.

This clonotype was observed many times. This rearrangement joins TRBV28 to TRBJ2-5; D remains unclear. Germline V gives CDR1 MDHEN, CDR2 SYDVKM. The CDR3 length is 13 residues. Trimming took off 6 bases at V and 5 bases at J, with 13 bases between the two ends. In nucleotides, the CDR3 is TGTGCCAGCAGCCCAACCCGGTTGGAGACCCAGTACTTC. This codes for CASSPTRLETQYF.

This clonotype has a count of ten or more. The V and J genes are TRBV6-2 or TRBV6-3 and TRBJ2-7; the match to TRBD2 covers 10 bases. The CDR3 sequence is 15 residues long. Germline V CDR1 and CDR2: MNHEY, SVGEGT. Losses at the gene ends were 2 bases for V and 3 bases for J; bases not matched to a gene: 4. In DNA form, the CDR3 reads TGTGCCAGCAGTTACGGTCTAGCGGGAGTCTACGAGCAGTACTTC. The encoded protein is CASSYGLAGVYEQYF.

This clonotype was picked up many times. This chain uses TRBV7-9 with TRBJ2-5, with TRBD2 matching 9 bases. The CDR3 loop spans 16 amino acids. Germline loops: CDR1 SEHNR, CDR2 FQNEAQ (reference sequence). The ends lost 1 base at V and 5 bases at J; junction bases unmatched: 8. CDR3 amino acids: CASSLGLAGNLETQYF. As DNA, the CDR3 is TGTGCCAGCAGCTTAGGTCTAGCGGGGAACCTGGAGACCCAGTACTTC. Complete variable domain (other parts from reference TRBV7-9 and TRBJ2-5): DTGVSQNPRHKITKRGQNVTFRCDPISEHNRLYWYRQTLGQGPEFLTYFQNEAQLEKSRLLSDRFSAERPKGSFSTLEIQRTEQGDSAMYLCASSLGLAGNLETQYFGPGTRLLVL.

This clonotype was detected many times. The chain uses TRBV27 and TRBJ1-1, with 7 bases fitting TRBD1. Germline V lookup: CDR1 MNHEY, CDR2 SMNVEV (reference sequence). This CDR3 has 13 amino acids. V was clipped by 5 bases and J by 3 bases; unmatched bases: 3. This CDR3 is CASSTTGDTEAFF. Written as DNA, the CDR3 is TGTGCCAGCAGTACCACAGGGGACACTGAAGCTTTCTTT.

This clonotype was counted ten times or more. The CDR3 DNA reads TGTGCCAGCGGACGGACAGGGGGTGGGAATCAGCCCCAGCATTTT. Translation: CASGRTGGGNQPQHF. The chain has TRBV27 and TRBJ1-5; 10 positions agree with TRBD1. J lost 4 bases, V lost 8 bases, and 8 bases had no gene match. CDR1 is MNHEY and CDR2 is SMNVEV in the germline V gene (reference sequence). The length of the CDR3 is 15 residues.

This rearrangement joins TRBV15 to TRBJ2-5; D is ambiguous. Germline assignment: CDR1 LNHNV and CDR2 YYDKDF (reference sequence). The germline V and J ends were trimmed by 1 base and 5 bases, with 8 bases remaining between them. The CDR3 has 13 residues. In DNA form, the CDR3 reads TGTGCCACCAGCAGAGTAGGCGGCGAGACCCAGTACTTC. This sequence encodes CATSRVGGETQYF.

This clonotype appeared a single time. The CDR3: CASSLSGSTTEAFF. Here the CDR3 DNA reads TGTGCCAGCAGCTTGAGTGGGAGTACCACTGAAGCTTTCTTT. This chain uses TRBV7-8 with TRBJ1-1; D remains unclear. The CDR3 spans 14 residues. The V end lost 3 bases, the J end lost 4 bases, and 12 bases lay between the germline ends. The germline V gene has CDR1 SGHVS and CDR2 FQNEAQ.

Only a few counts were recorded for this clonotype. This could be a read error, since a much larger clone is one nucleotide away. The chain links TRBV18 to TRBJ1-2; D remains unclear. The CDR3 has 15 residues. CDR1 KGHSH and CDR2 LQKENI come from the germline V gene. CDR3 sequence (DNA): TGTGCCAGCCCACCACCGACCGGCGCGTACTATGGCTACACCTTC. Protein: CASPPPTGAYYGYTF.

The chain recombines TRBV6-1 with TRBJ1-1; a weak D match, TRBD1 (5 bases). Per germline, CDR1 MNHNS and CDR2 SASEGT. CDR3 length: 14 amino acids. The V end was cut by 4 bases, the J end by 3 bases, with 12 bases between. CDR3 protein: CASSGRQRYTEAFF. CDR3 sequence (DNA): TGTGCCAGCAGTGGGCGACAGAGATACACTGAAGCTTTCTTT.

CDR3 sequence: CASSRDRLYGYTF. The CDR3 DNA is TGTGCCAGCAGTCGGGACAGGCTCTATGGCTACACCTTC. The V gene is TRBV12-3 or TRBV12-4, the J gene TRBJ1-2, with 8 bases matching TRBD1. Trimming removed 5 bases from V and 4 bases from J; junction bases left unmatched: 3. The length of the CDR3 is 13 residues.

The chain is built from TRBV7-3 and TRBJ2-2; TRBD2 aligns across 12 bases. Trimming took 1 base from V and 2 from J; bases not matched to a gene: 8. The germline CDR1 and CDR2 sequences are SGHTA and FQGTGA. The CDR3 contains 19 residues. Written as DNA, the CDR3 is TGTGCCAGCAGCTTAAGGCTCCTAGCGGGAGGGCCAAACACCGGGGAGCTGTTTTTT. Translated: CASSLRLLAGGPNTGELFF.

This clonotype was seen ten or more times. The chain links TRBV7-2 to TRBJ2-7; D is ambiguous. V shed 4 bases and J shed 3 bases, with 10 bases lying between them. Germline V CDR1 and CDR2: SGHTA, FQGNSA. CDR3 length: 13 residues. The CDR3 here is CASSSGRGYEQYF. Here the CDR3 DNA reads TGTGCCAGCAGCTCCGGACGTGGCTACGAGCAGTACTTC.

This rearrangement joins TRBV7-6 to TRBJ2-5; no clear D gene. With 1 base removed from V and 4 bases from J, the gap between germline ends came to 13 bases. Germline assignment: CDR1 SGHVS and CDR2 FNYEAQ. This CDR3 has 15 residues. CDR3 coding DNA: TGTGCCAGCAGCTTAGTAGTGCTCCCTAGAGAGACCCAGTACTTC. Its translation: CASSLVVLPRETQYF.

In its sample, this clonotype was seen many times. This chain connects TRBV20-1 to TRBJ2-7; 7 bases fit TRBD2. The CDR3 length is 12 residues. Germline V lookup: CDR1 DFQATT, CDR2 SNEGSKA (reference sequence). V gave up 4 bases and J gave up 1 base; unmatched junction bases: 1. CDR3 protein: CSAMGGSYEQYF. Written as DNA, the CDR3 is TGCAGTGCTATGGGGGGGTCCTACGAGCAGTACTTC.

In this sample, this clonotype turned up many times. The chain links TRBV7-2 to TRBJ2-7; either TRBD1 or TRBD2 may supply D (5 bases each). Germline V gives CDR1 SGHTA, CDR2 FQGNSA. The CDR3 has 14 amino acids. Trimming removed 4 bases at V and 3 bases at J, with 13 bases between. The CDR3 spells CASSSSGTDYEQYF. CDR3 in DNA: TGTGCCAGCAGCTCCTCCGGGACGGACTACGAGCAGTACTTC.

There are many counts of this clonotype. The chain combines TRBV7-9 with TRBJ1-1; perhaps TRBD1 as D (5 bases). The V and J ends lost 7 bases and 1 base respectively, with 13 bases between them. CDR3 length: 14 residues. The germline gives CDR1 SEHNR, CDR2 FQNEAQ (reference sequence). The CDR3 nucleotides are TGTGCCAGCACGGTGTTGGGGGGGAACACTGAAGCTTTCTTT. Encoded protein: CASTVLGGNTEAFF.

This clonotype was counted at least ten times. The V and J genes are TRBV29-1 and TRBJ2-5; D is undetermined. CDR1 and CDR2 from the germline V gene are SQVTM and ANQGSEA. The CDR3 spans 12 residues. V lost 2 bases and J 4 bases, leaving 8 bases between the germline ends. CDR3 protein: CSVEMGIETQYF. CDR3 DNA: TGCAGCGTTGAAATGGGAATAGAGACCCAGTACTTC. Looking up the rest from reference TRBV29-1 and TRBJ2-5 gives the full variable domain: SAVISQKPSRDICQRGTSLTIQCQVDSQVTMMFWYRQQPGQSLTLIATANQGSEATYESGFVIDKFPISRPNLTFSTLTVSNMSPEDSSIYLCSVEMGIETQYFGPGTRLLVL.

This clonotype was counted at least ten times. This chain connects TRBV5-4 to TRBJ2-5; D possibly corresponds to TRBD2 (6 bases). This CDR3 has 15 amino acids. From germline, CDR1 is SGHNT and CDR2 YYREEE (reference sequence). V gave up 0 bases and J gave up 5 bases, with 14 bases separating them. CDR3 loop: CASSLVAMGGETQYF. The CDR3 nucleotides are TGTGCCAGCAGCTTGGTAGCGATGGGAGGCGAGACCCAGTACTTC.

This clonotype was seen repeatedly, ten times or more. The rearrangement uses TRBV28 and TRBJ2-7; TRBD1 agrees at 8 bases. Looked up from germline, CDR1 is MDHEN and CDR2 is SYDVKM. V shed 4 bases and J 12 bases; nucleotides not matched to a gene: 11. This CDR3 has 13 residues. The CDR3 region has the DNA TGTGCCAGCAGTTCCCCGGACAGGGCGCTTATGTACTTC. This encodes CASSSPDRALMYF.

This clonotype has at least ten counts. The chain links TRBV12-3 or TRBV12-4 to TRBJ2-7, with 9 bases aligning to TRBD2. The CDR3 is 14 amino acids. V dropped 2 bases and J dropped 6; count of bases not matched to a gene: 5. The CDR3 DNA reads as TGTGCCAGCAGTTTACTCGGCGGGAGGGGCGAGCAGTACTTC. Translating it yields CASSLLGGRGEQYF.

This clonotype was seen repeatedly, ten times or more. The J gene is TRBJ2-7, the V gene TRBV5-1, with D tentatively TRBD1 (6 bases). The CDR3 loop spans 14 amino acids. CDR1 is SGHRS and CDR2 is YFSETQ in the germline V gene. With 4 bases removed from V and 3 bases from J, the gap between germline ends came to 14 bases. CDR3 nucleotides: TGCGCCAGCAGCCATGGGACACTTGTCTACGAGCAGTACTTC. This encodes CASSHGTLVYEQYF.